This TCR beta chain was recovered during a study of T cell responses to AZD1222 COVID-19 vaccine. Study observations and caveats: AZD1222 recipients seropositive at baseline numbered only 5 to 7. Females made up more of the donors, who were largely white British, and clonal diversity may have come out too low.

As for this clone: Its antigen is currently unknown.

Clones were read by immunoSEQ multiplex PCR, and TCRdb kept only the in-frame ones, dropping some. The profile shows about 120,000 clones, approximately 88% of them singletons. V lost 0 bases, J lost 5 bases, and 11 bases lay in between. CDR1 is SGHDT and CDR2 is YYEEEE in the germline V gene. The length of the CDR3 is 14 residues. The clonotype was recovered from an adult in good health. Here the sequenced sample was peripheral blood, taken on day 0 of AZD1222 vaccination. The rearrangement uses TRBV5-6 and TRBJ1-1, with D tentatively TRBD1 (6 bases). CDR3 in amino acids: CASSLGQGKTEAFF. CDR3 DNA: TGTGCCAGCAGCTTGGGGCAGGGGAAAACTGAAGCTTTCTTT.